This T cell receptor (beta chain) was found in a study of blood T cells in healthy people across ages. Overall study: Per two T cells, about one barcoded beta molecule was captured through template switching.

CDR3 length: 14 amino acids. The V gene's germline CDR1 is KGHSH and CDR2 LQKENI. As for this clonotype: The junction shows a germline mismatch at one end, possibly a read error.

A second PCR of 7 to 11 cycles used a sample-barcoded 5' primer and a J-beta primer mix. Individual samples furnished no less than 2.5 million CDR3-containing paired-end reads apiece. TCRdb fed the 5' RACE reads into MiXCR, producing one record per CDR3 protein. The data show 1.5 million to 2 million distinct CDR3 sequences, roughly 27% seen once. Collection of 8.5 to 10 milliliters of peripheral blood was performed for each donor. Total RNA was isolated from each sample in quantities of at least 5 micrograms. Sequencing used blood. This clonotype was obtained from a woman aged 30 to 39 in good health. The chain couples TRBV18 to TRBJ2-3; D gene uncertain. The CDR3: CGSSPRVGTDTQYF. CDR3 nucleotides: TGTGGCAGCTCACCACGCGTAGGCACAGATACGCAGTATTTT.